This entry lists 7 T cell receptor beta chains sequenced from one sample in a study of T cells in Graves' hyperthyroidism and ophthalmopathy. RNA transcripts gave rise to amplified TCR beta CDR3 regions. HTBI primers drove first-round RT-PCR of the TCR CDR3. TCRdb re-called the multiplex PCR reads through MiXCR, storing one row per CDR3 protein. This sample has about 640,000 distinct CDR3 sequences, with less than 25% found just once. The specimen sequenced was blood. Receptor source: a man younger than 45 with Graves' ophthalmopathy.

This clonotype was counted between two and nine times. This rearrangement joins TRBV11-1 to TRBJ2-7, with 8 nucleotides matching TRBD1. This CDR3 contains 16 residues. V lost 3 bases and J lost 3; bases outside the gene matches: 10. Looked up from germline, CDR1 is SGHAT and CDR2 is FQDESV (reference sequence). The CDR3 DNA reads TGTGCCAGCAGCTTCCCAGCGACAGGGGCCCTCTACGAGCAGTACTTC. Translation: CASSFPATGALYEQYF. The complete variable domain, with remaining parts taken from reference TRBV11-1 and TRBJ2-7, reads EAEVAQSPRYKITEKSQAVAFWCDPISGHATLYWYRQILGQGPELLVQFQDESVVDDSQLPKDRFSAERLKGVDSTLKIQPAELGDSAMYLCASSFPATGALYEQYFGPGTRLTVT.

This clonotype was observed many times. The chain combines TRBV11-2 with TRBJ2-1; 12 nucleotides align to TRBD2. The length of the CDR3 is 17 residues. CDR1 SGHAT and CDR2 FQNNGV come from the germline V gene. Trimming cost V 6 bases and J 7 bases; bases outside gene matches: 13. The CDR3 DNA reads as TGTGCCAGCAGGGAACGACTAGCGGGAGTTAGTCGGAATGAGCAGTTCTTC. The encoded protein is CASRERLAGVSRNEQFF. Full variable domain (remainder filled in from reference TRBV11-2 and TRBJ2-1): EAGVAQSPRYKIIEKRQSVAFWCNPISGHATLYWYQQILGQGPKLLIQFQNNGVVDDSQLPKDRFSAERLKGVDSTLKIQPAKLEDSAVYLCASRERLAGVSRNEQFFGPGTRLTVL.

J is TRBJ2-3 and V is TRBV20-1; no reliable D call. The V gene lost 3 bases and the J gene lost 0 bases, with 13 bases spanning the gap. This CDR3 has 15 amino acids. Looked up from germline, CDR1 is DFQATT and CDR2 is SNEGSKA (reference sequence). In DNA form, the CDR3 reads TGCAGTGCTAGGAAACTCGGAACTAGCACAGATACGCAGTATTTT. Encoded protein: CSARKLGTSTDTQYF.

The DNA of the CDR3 is TGTGCCAGTAGTATGGTGGGGATCCGCGTAGATACGCAGTATTTT. The encoded protein is CASSMVGIRVDTQYF. The rearrangement uses TRBV19 and TRBJ2-3; D is undetermined. V lost 3 bases and J lost 5, with 15 bases in between. The V gene's germline CDR1 is LNHDA and CDR2 SQIVND (reference sequence). CDR3 length equals 15 residues.

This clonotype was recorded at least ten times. This CDR3 reads CASSGTLLLAAYYEQYF. CDR3 nucleotides: TGTGCCAGCAGTGGAACCCTCCTACTAGCTGCTTACTACGAGCAGTACTTC. This sequence joins TRBV28 and TRBJ2-7, with a tentative D call TRBD2 (6 bases). The CDR3 sequence is 17 residues long. The germline CDR1 and CDR2 sequences are MDHEN and SYDVKM. V was trimmed by 5 bases and J by 3 bases, leaving 23 bases between them.

The CDR3 region is CAIRGGYLSYNEQFF. Here the CDR3 DNA reads TGTGCCATCCGAGGGGGGTATCTGAGCTACAATGAGCAGTTCTTC. This chain connects TRBV12-3 or TRBV12-4 to TRBJ2-1, with D perhaps TRBD1 or TRBD2 (6 bases each). This CDR3 spans 15 amino acids. Trimming shortened V by 10 bases and J by 3 bases, and 19 bases separated the two germline ends.

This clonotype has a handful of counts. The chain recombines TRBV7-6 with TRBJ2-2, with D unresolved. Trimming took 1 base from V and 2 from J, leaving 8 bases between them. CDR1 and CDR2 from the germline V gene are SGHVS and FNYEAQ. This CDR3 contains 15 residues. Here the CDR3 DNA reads TGTGCCAGCAGCTTAGTAGGGCTAAACACCGGGGAGCTGTTTTTT. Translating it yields CASSLVGLNTGELFF.